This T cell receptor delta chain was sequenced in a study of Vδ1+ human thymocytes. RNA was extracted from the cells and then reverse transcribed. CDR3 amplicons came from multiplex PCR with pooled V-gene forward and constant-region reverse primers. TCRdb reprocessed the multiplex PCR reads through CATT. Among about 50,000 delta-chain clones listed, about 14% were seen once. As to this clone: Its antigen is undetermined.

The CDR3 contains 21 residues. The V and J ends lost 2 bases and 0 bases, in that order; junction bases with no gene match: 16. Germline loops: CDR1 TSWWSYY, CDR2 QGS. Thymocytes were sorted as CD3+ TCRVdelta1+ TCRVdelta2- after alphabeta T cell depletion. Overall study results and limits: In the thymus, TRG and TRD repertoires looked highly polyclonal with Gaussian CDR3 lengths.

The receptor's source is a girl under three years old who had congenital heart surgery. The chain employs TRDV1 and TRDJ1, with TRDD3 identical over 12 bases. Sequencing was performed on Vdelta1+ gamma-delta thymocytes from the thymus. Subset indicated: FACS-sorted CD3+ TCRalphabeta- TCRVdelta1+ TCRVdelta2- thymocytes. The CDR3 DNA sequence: TGTGCTCTTGGGGAAGGCTCCCCTCGTACTGGGGGATACCTACACACCGATAAACTCATCTTT. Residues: CALGEGSPRTGGYLHTDKLIF.